The 20 T cell receptor beta chains presented below share a single source sample, sequenced in a study of T cell responses to AZD1222 COVID-19 vaccine (dated by TCRdb to the early 2020s). The time point label, as the study defines it: baseline before first vaccination. The library was prepared using the immunoSEQ multiplex PCR assay. TCRdb's version of the immuneACCESS table is confined to in-frame rearrangements and falls short of the full clone set. An unresolved V gene accounts for under half of the shortfall where checked; the remainder is of unknown origin. Within this sample are tens of thousands of clones, with more than 75% of them counted one time only. The top ten constitute 9.5% to 13% of the sample. This specimen was peripheral blood, taken on day 0 of AZD1222 vaccination. The receptor source for this set is an adult in good health.

This clone was detected only once. This rearrangement joins TRBV29-1 to TRBJ1-1; tentatively, D is TRBD1 (5 bases). CDR1 and CDR2 from the germline V gene are SQVTM and ANQGSEA. This CDR3 region has 14 residues. V was clipped by 6 bases and J by 0 bases, with 14 bases between them. CDR3 DNA sequence: TGCAGCGTGGGAGAGGGGATACTGAACACTGAAGCTTTCTTT. This gives the protein CSVGEGILNTEAFF.

The CDR3 bases are TGTGCCAGCAGCGTAGAAGTCTTTCTCGGGGAGCTGTTTTTT. Translating it yields CASSVEVFLGELFF. The chain couples TRBV9 to TRBJ2-2; D is unclear. V was shortened by 0 bases and J by 7 bases, with 10 bases between the two germline ends. The CDR3 has 14 residues. Germline CDR1 is SGDLS and CDR2 is YYNGEE. Full variable domain (rest looked up from reference TRBV9 and TRBJ2-2): DSGVTQTPKHLITATGQRVTLRCSPRSGDLSVYWYQQSLDQGLQFLIQYYNGEERAKGNILERFSAQQFPDLHSELNLSSLELGDSALYFCASSVEVFLGELFFGEGSRLTVL.

This clone has only a few counts. This chain links TRBV11-3 with TRBJ2-2; a weak D match, TRBD1 (5 bases). The CDR3 runs to 13 residues. Germline CDR1 reads SGHNT; CDR2 reads YENEEA. Trimming cost V 6 bases and J 1 base, with 6 bases left between them. The CDR3 is CASRDRNTGELFF. As DNA, the CDR3 is TGTGCCAGCAGAGACAGGAACACCGGGGAGCTGTTTTTT.

The V call is TRBV7-2, the J call TRBJ1-2; TRBD1 agrees at 7 bases. The CDR3 has 15 amino acids. The germline V gene encodes CDR1 SGHTA and CDR2 FQGNSA. V shed 5 bases and J 3 bases; nucleotides not matched to a gene: 9. The CDR3 region is CASSTQQGSYYGYTF. The CDR3 DNA is TGTGCCAGCAGCACCCAACAGGGGTCATACTATGGCTACACCTTC.

The chain links TRBV18 to TRBJ2-1; TRBD2 agrees at 10 bases. Germline CDR1 and CDR2: KGHSH and LQKENI. The length of the CDR3 is 15 residues. V lost 5 bases, J lost 4 bases, and 5 bases stayed unmatched. The CDR3 spells CASSDGLADYNEQFF. The CDR3 region has the DNA TGTGCCAGCTCAGATGGACTAGCGGATTACAATGAGCAGTTCTTC.

The chain has TRBV2 and TRBJ2-1; maybe TRBD2 (5 bases). The CDR3 is made up of 14 amino acids. V was trimmed by 8 bases and J by 9 bases, leaving 20 bases between them. Germline V gene sequence: CDR1 SNHLY, CDR2 FYNNEI. This CDR3 reads CASGLGLALFEQFF. The DNA of the CDR3 is TGTGCCAGCGGCCTAGGACTCGCCCTTTTTGAGCAGTTCTTC.

V is TRBV28 and J is TRBJ2-7, with D perhaps matching TRBD2 (6 bases). V shed 6 bases and J shed 3 bases, with 15 bases lying between them. CDR3 length: 14 residues. Germline V gives CDR1 MDHEN, CDR2 SYDVKM. CDR3 amino acids: CASRGRGVDYEQYF. CDR3 nucleotides: TGTGCCAGCAGGGGGCGGGGAGTGGACTACGAGCAGTACTTC.

A few counts support this clone. The chain carries TRBV11-2 and TRBJ1-1; D unclear. From germline, CDR1 is SGHAT and CDR2 FQNNGV. CDR3 length: 15 residues. Trimming took off 0 bases at V and 5 bases at J, with 13 bases between the two ends. The CDR3 coding sequence is TGTGCCAGCAGCTTAGATGGAAGTATCCGAACTGAAGCTTTCTTT. It is translated as CASSLDGSIRTEAFF.

This clone showed up just a few times. This chain links TRBV7-2 with TRBJ1-1; TRBD1 agrees at 10 bases. The CDR3 is 14 residues long. Germline CDR1 reads SGHTA; CDR2 reads FQGNSA. V lost 6 bases, J lost 4 bases, and 5 bases stayed unmatched. CDR3 DNA: TGTGCCAGCAGGCCCGGGACAGGGGTCACTGAAGCTTTCTTT. It yields the protein CASRPGTGVTEAFF.

The chain uses TRBV6-1 and TRBJ1-2; D is ambiguous. The germline CDR1 and CDR2 sequences are MNHNS and SASEGT. The CDR3 runs 14 residues. V lost 2 bases, J lost 5 bases, and 12 bases lay in between. CDR3 loop: CASSESGRTYGYTF. The DNA for the CDR3 is TGTGCCAGCAGTGAATCTGGGCGGACGTATGGCTACACCTTC.

This clone occurred once. A junction boundary mismatches the germline segment, possibly from a read error. The rearrangement joins TRBV7-9 to TRBJ2-7, with D perhaps matching TRBD1 (6 bases). The CDR3 runs 12 residues. Germline CDR1 SEHNR, CDR2 FQNEAQ (reference sequence). This CDR3 reads CASSSDRHFLRF. The CDR3 nucleotides are TGTGCCAGCAGCTCCGACAGGCATTTTTTGAGATTC.

This sequence joins TRBV7-8 and TRBJ2-3; TRBD2 aligns across 12 bases. V dropped 5 bases and J dropped 2; count of bases not matched to a gene: 8. CDR3 length equals 17 residues. CDR1 and CDR2 from the germline V gene are SGHVS and FQNEAQ. The CDR3 sequence is CASSPRLAGEITDTQYF. The CDR3, as DNA: TGTGCCAGCAGCCCCCGACTAGCGGGGGAGATCACAGATACGCAGTATTTT.

V usage is TRBV5-1 and J usage is TRBJ2-3; perhaps TRBD1 as D (5 bases). CDR1 and CDR2 (germline): SGHRS, YFSETQ. V lost 2 bases, J lost 1 base, and 11 bases lay in between. The CDR3 has 15 residues. In DNA form, the CDR3 reads TGCGCCAGCAGCTTTGCAGGGATGGGCACAGATACGCAGTATTTT. Translated, it gives CASSFAGMGTDTQYF.

This clone was seen more than once but under ten times. The rearrangement links TRBV30 to TRBJ1-6, with D possibly being TRBD1 (5 bases). Trimming removed 0 bases from V and 6 bases from J, with 9 bases in between. Germline CDR1 reads GTSNPN; CDR2 reads SVGIG (reference sequence). The CDR3 totals 14 residues. The chain's CDR3 is CAWSVGTGNSPLHF. The CDR3 nucleotides read TGTGCCTGGAGTGTCGGGACGGGTAATTCACCCCTCCACTTT.

Written as DNA, the CDR3 is TGTGCCATCAGTGAGTCACCCGGAAGGCAGGGAAGGATCTATGGCTACACCTTC. This gives the protein CAISESPGRQGRIYGYTF. The V call is TRBV10-3, the J call TRBJ1-2; D possibly corresponds to TRBD1 (5 bases). Trimming shortened V by 0 bases and J by 4 bases, and 21 bases separated the two germline ends. Germline V lookup: CDR1 ENHRY, CDR2 SYGVKD. This CDR3 is 18 amino acids long.

This chain uses TRBV7-8 with TRBJ2-7, with TRBD2 as a possible D gene (5 bases). V was cut by 5 bases and J by 4 bases, with 15 bases left in between. Germline V CDR1 and CDR2: SGHVS, FQNEAQ. The CDR3 length is 14 residues. This CDR3 reads CASSPGTVQYEQYF. The CDR3 bases are TGTGCCAGCAGCCCGGGAACCGTACAATACGAGCAGTACTTC.

This clone was recorded only once. The V call is TRBV3-1 (or the pseudogene TRBV3-2), the J call TRBJ2-2; tentative D call: TRBD2 (6 bases). This CDR3 comprises 15 residues. Germline CDR1 LGHDT, CDR2 YNNKEL (reference sequence). V lost 2 bases and J 4 bases, leaving 11 bases between the germline ends. CDR3 nucleotide sequence: TGTGCCAGCAGCCAAAAGGGACTCTTCACCGGGGAGCTGTTTTTT. Its protein product is CASSQKGLFTGELFF.

This clone was found a few times. The chain links TRBV3-1 (or the pseudogene TRBV3-2) to TRBJ2-1, with 8 bases identical to TRBD2. CDR1 and CDR2 (germline): LGHDT, YNNKEL (reference sequence). Losses at the gene ends were 4 bases for V and 8 bases for J; bases not matched to a gene: 10. The CDR3 spans 15 residues. CDR3 loop: CASSPSGGLFDEQFF. The CDR3 DNA is TGTGCCAGCAGCCCTTCGGGGGGGCTCTTCGATGAGCAGTTCTTC.

CDR3 sequence reads: CASSPRLAGAGEQYF. In DNA, the CDR3 is TGTGCCAGCAGCCCGCGACTAGCGGGAGCAGGAGAGCAGTACTTC. The chain recombines TRBV7-2 with TRBJ2-7; 12 bases are a match to TRBD2. V was pared by 5 bases and J by 7 bases, with 9 bases of the junction left unmatched. The germline V gene encodes CDR1 SGHTA and CDR2 FQGNSA. CDR3 size: 15 residues.

This clone was picked up one time. This chain uses TRBV14 with TRBJ2-1, with a tentative D call TRBD2 (5 bases). Germline V gene sequence: CDR1 SGHDN, CDR2 FVKESK. This CDR3 comprises 13 residues. The V and J ends lost 5 bases and 6 bases respectively, with 11 bases between them. The CDR3 nucleotides read TGTGCCAGCAGCGAGGGCCTTATCAATGAGCAGTTCTTC. This gives the protein CASSEGLINEQFF.